One sample yielded the 21 T cell receptor delta chains listed below, sequenced in a study of γδ T cells in repeated Plasmodium falciparum infection. TCRdb re-processed the multiplex PCR reads using CATT. The data contain approximately 90,000 delta-chain clones, approximately 0.96% of them singletons. Flow sorting of PBMC yielded separate Vgamma9/Vdelta2+ and Vdelta2-negative gammadelta T cell populations for bulk repertoire analysis. Sequencing input: gamma-delta T cells from blood. These receptors all stem from a pool of human donors (malaria-infected and uninfected, not separated).

This clone has a handful of counts. A far larger clone differs by one base, so this is likely a read error. This same CDR3 is encoded by further DNA sequences in the sample. V usage is TRDV2 and J usage is TRDJ1, with TRDD3 matching over 9 bases. TCRdb offers no J gene call, so here the DNA was matched to germline to obtain one. J was trimmed by 0 bases and V by 3 bases; bases with no gene match: 19. The CDR3 contains 20 residues. Germline V gene sequence: CDR1 GEAIGNYY, CDR2 EKD. Here the CDR3 reads CACDSPPGDTNAFYTDKLIF. CDR3 coding DNA: TGTGCCTGTGACTCCCCCCCGGGGGATACAAACGCCTTCTACACCGATAAACTCATCTTT.

In regard to this clone: TCRdb's listed protein matches a much larger clone and diverges from this DNA's translation at residue 14, likely through a read error; the protein shown comes from the DNA. This rearrangement joins TRDV1 to TRDJ1; D may be TRDD2 or TRDD3 (5 bases each). Germline CDR1 is TSWWSYY and CDR2 is QGS. The CDR3 has 16 amino acids. The CDR3 loop is CALGDLRGEVTDKPIF. The CDR3 DNA is TGTGCTCTTGGGGACCTACGAGGGGAAGTCACCGATAAACCCATCTTT.

This clone was counted ten times or more. A far larger clone is a single base away, which makes a read error likely. Additional DNA sequences in this sample encode the identical CDR3. The J gene was not called, though the V gene is TRDV2. Germline CDR1 is GEAIGNYY and CDR2 is EKD. The CDR3 has 13 residues. The CDR3: CACDTIGSDKLIF. As DNA, the CDR3 is TGTGCCTGTGACACAATAGGTTCCGATAAGCTCATCTTT.

Note on this clone: TCRdb attributes to this sequence the protein of a much larger clone, which differs from the DNA translation at residue 16; a read error is likely, and the protein displayed is translated from the DNA. V is TRDV1 and J is TRDJ1; maybe TRDD2 (7 bases). The J gene is not listed in TCRdb, so it was assigned here from a DNA match to germline. The length of the CDR3 is 24 residues. With 2 bases removed from V and 4 bases from J, the gap between germline ends came to 41 bases. Germline assignment: CDR1 TSWWSYY and CDR2 QGS. CDR3 sequence (DNA): TGTGCTCTTGGGGAAGGGTTCCTACGGATACTCCCAACCTGGGCTCCTTTACGATACGATAAACTCATCTTT. This encodes CALGEGFLRILPTWAPLRYDKLIF.

About this clone: A far more abundant clone sits one base away, making this likely a read error. Within the sample, other DNA sequences also encode this same CDR3. The chain carries TRDV2 and TRDJ1, with TRDD3 as a possible D gene (6 bases). TCRdb records no J gene; here it was assigned by comparing the DNA to germline. The CDR3 spans 22 residues. V lost 3 bases to trimming and J lost 0 bases, with 34 bases between them. CDR1 and CDR2 from the germline V gene are GEAIGNYY and EKD. DNA for the CDR3: TGTGCCTGTGACCCCATATTGGCTGGGGACCCTAGTAGGGTCTTCGACACCGATAAACTCATCTTT. Translating it yields CACDPILAGDPSRVFDTDKLIF.

This clone was picked up many times. A far larger clone is only one base removed, so a read error is likely. This specimen includes other DNA sequences encoding the same CDR3. This sequence joins TRDV2 and TRDJ1; 8 bases match TRDD3. Since TCRdb gives no J gene, matching the DNA to germline was used here to assign it. This CDR3 spans 18 amino acids. V gave up 3 bases and J gave up 0 bases; unmatched junction bases: 14. In germline, CDR1 is GEAIGNYY, CDR2 EKD. The CDR3 DNA reads as TGTGCCTGTGACGCCATCAATACTGGGGGCCTGTACACCGATAAACTCATCTTT. Translation: CACDAINTGGLYTDKLIF.

About this clone: One base separates it from a far larger clone, so it is likely a read error. Additional DNA sequences in this sample encode the identical CDR3. The chain links TRDV2 to TRDJ3; 8 nucleotides align to TRDD3. No J segment appears in TCRdb, so it was assigned here by matching the sequence to germline. The CDR3 totals 19 residues. Germline CDR1 and CDR2: GEAIGNYY and EKD. As DNA, the CDR3 is TGTGCCTGCGACAAAGCGTCCTGGGGGAGCTCCTGGGACACCCGACAGATGTTTTTC. Translated: CACDKASWGSSWDTRQMFF.

This clone appeared a few times. The TCRdb protein comes from a much larger clone and disagrees with this DNA's translation at residue 11, likely due to a read error; the protein given here is derived from the DNA. V and J are TRDV1 and TRDJ4; TRDD3 agrees at 8 bases. The J gene was missing in TCRdb and was found by matching the end of the DNA to germline. The germline gives CDR1 TSWWSYY, CDR2 QGS. CDR3 size: 18 residues. The junction had 19 bases not matched to a gene; V was cut back by 4 bases and J by 3 bases. The CDR3, as DNA: TGTGCTCTTGGGGGCTTACTCGAACTGGGGGGTATGAAGGGACCCCTGATCTTT. Amino acids: CALGGLLELGGMKGPLIF.

As for this clone: TCRdb shows a much larger clone's protein in place of this DNA's translation, and the two differ at residue 13, likely through a read error; the protein shown is translated from the DNA. The J gene is TRDJ1, the V gene TRDV1; 7 bases fit TRDD3. The CDR3 is 18 residues long. The V segment lost 2 bases and the J segment 3 bases; nucleotides outside the gene matches: 15. Germline V CDR1 and CDR2: TSWWSYY, QGS. This CDR3 reads CALGEEPTVGEYADKLIF. The CDR3, as DNA: TGTGCTCTTGGGGAAGAACCAACGGTGGGGGAGTACGCCGATAAACTCATCTTT.

This clone was recorded many times. One end of the junction fails to match germline, which may point to a read error. The chain recombines TRDV1 with TRDJ2; D not resolved. TCRdb carries no J gene annotation; the J gene was assigned here by matching the DNA with germline. The CDR3 length is 16 residues. Germline-derived CDR1 and CDR2 are TSWWSYY and QGS. CDR3 sequence (DNA): TGTGCTCTTGGGGAATCAGTCGCCTCCCTGACGGCACAACTCTTCTTT. Translating it yields CALGESVASLTAQLFF.

This clone was observed at least ten times. The V call is TRDV1, the J call TRDJ1; tentatively, D is TRDD2 (5 bases). Germline assignment: CDR1 TSWWSYY and CDR2 QGS. There are 18 residues in the CDR3. Trimming cost V 2 bases and J 0 bases, with 19 bases left between them. CDR3 DNA sequence: TGTGCTCTTGGGGAATATTTCCCTACGGAGCCCCACACCGATAAACTCATCTTT. Its translation: CALGEYFPTEPHTDKLIF.

This clone was counted a few times. The amino acid sequence in TCRdb belongs to a much larger clone and departs from this DNA's translation at residue 13, likely a sequencing read error; the sequence shown is translated from the DNA. The chain carries TRDV2 and TRDJ1; TRDD3 matches 7 bases. TCRdb lists no J gene, so it was determined here by aligning the DNA to germline. The CDR3 sequence is 19 residues long. Germline CDR1 and CDR2: GEAIGNYY and EKD. V was clipped by 3 bases and J by 0 bases; unmatched bases: 18. The CDR3 sequence is CACDSLGDPASMNTDKLIF. As DNA, the CDR3 is TGTGCCTGTGACTCGTTGGGGGACCCTGCTTCGATGAACACCGATAAACTCATCTTT.

On this clone: TCRdb pairs this DNA with a much larger clone's protein that differs at residue 20, likely a read error; the protein shown was translated from the DNA. The V gene is listed as TRDV1; no J gene was called; the DNA was not used to check the table's D call, TRDD3. The CDR3 covers 22 residues. The germline CDR1 and CDR2 sequences are TSWWSYY and QGS. The CDR3 spells CALGEIPLTRFYYWGISDKPIF. The CDR3 DNA reads as TGTGCTCTTGGGGAAATCCCCCTAACCCGCTTTTATTACTGGGGGATAAGCGATAAACCCATCTTT.

As to this clone: TCRdb shows a much larger clone's protein in place of this DNA's translation, and the two differ at residues 5 and 12, likely through a read error; the protein shown is translated from the DNA. The chain employs TRDV3 and TRDJ1; 9 bases match TRDD3. Per germline, CDR1 TVYSNPD and CDR2 GDNSRS (reference sequence). J lost 2 bases, V lost 3 bases, and 19 bases had no gene match. There are 18 residues in the CDR3. The CDR3 bases are TGTGCCTTGTGGTCTTCACGCAGGGGATACGCATCTACCGATAAACTCATCTTT. It yields the protein CALWSSRRGYASTDKLIF.

This clone was counted only a few times. TCRdb attributes to this sequence the protein of a much larger clone, which differs from the DNA translation at residue 16; a read error is likely, and the protein displayed is translated from the DNA. No J gene was called, and the V gene is TRDV2. The CDR3 loop spans 18 amino acids. The germline V gene has CDR1 GEAIGNYY and CDR2 EKD. CDR3 DNA sequence: TGTGCCTGTGACACCGGTCCACGGTTTCCTAAGGGCACCGATAAACCCATCTTT. This translates into CACDTGPRFPKGTDKPIF.

Concerning this clone: The protein given by TCRdb reflects a much larger clone and differs at residue 10 from this DNA's translation, likely from a read error; the protein shown is the DNA's translation. The gene calls are TRDV2 and TRDJ1, with 10 positions matching TRDD3. The J gene, left out of TCRdb, was set here by checking the DNA against germline. Trimming cost V 3 bases and J 0 bases; bases outside gene matches: 6. CDR3 length: 16 amino acids. Germline lookup yields CDR1 GEAIGNYY and CDR2 EKD. The CDR3 loop is CACDPLGDLNTDKLIF. The DNA of the CDR3 is TGTGCCTGTGACCCACTGGGGGATTTGAACACCGATAAACTCATCTTT.

Only a few counts were recorded for this clone. The protein held in TCRdb is that of a much larger clone and does not match this DNA's translation at residue 11, likely because of a read error; the protein shown is translated from the DNA. The rearrangement links TRDV1 to TRDJ1; TRDD2 agrees at 9 bases. Germline matching of the DNA provided the J gene here, since TCRdb leaves it blank. J lost 0 bases, V lost 6 bases, and 17 bases had no gene match. Germline CDR1 TSWWSYY, CDR2 QGS. The CDR3 extends over 19 amino acids. CDR3 region: CALGVSLPTARDDTDKLIF. In nucleotides, the CDR3 is TGTGCTCTTGGCGTCTCCCTTCCTACTGCTAGGGATGACACCGATAAACTCATCTTT.

This clone was counted only a few times. The protein in TCRdb stems from a much larger clone and differs at residue 8 from this DNA's translation, likely a read error; here the protein is translated from the DNA. The chain combines TRDV1 with TRDJ1; D might be TRDD3 (5 bases). As TCRdb names no J gene, one was assigned here on the basis of a DNA match to germline. This CDR3 comprises 19 residues. The V gene lost 3 bases and the J gene lost 0 bases, with 23 bases spanning the gap. Germline V lookup: CDR1 TSWWSYY, CDR2 QGS. The CDR3 coding sequence is TGTGCTCTTGGGGATCCCGGCCCTCCGGATAGGTCGTACACCGATAAACTCATCTTT. Amino acid sequence: CALGDPGPPDRSYTDKLIF.

In this sample, this clone turned up many times. A much larger clonotype is one base distant, so this may be a read error. Other DNA sequences in this specimen translate into the identical CDR3. V gene TRDV1 combines with J gene TRDJ1; the match to TRDD3 covers 8 bases. The CDR3 consists of 19 residues. The germline CDR1 and CDR2 sequences are TSWWSYY and QGS. CDR3: CALGPRGGGDNGGTDKLIF. DNA of the CDR3: TGTGCCCTTGGGCCACGTGGCGGGGGGGATAATGGTGGGACCGATAAACTCATCTTT.

Points on this clone: This likely traces to a read error, being one base from a far larger clone. The same CDR3 is also encoded by other DNA sequences in this sample. The chain combines TRDV1 with TRDJ1, with D perhaps TRDD2 (6 bases). Germline CDR1 TSWWSYY, CDR2 QGS. The CDR3 has 18 residues. V was shortened by 2 bases and J by 0 bases, with 19 bases between the two germline ends. In DNA, the CDR3 is TGTGCTCTTGGGGAAATTCCTAACCGGGGTGCCTACACCGATAAACTCATCTTT. Its translation is CALGEIPNRGAYTDKLIF.

For this clone: The mismatch at residue 9 between this DNA's translation and the TCRdb protein of a much larger clone likely reflects a read error; the protein shown is translated from the DNA. The genes are TRDV2 and TRDJ1; D is unclear. Germline CDR1 is GEAIGNYY and CDR2 is EKD. Trimming took 1 base from V and 3 from J, leaving 17 bases between them. The CDR3 sequence is 16 residues long. In DNA, the CDR3 is TGTGCCTGTGACACAGTTTCGGCGGTATACTCCGATAAACTCATCTTT. As protein: CACDTVSAVYSDKLIF.